Listed here are 29 T cell receptor beta chains from one sample, sequenced in a study of blood T cell repertoires in COVID-19. Repertoires were generated with immunoSEQ multiplex PCR, while TCRdb's copy carries only in-frame clones and drops some. The sample shows some 340,000 clones, more than 70% of them seen only once. Sequencing was carried out using peripheral blood. Receptors originate from a young man with active or convalescent COVID-19.

J is TRBJ1-1 and V is TRBV4-1; D is undetermined. V shed 3 bases and J shed 4 bases, with 21 bases lying between them. This CDR3 has 17 residues. CDR1 is MGHRA and CDR2 is YSYEKL in the germline V gene. The CDR3 nucleotides read TGCGCCAGCAGCCACCCCTCGGGAGGGAAGCGGAGCACTGAAGCTTTCTTT. It encodes CASSHPSGGKRSTEAFF.

V usage is TRBV7-2 and J usage is TRBJ2-7; 8 nucleotides line up with TRBD2. Trimming removed 3 bases from V and 6 bases from J; junction bases left unmatched: 10. The CDR3 is made up of 15 amino acids. CDR1 is SGHTA, CDR2 FQGNSA, per germline. The CDR3 loop reads CASSFGSGVESEQYF. The CDR3 DNA is TGTGCCAGCAGCTTTGGTAGCGGGGTTGAATCCGAGCAGTACTTC.

The chain is built from TRBV7-3 and TRBJ2-2, with 14 nucleotides matching TRBD2. The CDR3 is 21 residues long. V was clipped by 2 bases and J by 1 base; unmatched bases: 12. From germline, CDR1 is SGHTA and CDR2 FQGTGA. This chain's CDR3 is CASSLPPRLAGGRVNTGELFF. CDR3 DNA: TGTGCCAGCAGCTTACCCCCTAGACTAGCGGGGGGGCGGGTGAACACCGGGGAGCTGTTTTTT.

Only a few counts were recorded for this clone. The rearrangement joins TRBV29-1 to TRBJ2-1, with unresolved D. The V gene lost 7 bases and the J gene lost 8 bases, with 12 bases spanning the gap. The CDR3 has 11 amino acids. CDR1 SQVTM and CDR2 ANQGSEA come from the germline V gene. The CDR3 protein is CSADLLDEQFF. The CDR3 DNA sequence: TGCAGCGCGGACCTACTCGATGAGCAGTTCTTC.

The chain employs TRBV28 and TRBJ1-1; 7 bases fit TRBD1. This CDR3 has 15 residues. V shed 10 bases and J 0 bases; nucleotides not matched to a gene: 11. The germline V gene has CDR1 MDHEN and CDR2 SYDVKM. CDR3 region: CAIRLPGQMNTEAFF. CDR3 in DNA: TGTGCCATTAGACTGCCGGGACAGATGAACACTGAAGCTTTCTTT.

The chain joins TRBV6-6 to TRBJ2-3, with 15 nucleotides matching TRBD2. The CDR3 loop spans 19 amino acids. Germline CDR1 is MNHNY and CDR2 is SVGAGI (reference sequence). V lost 5 bases, J lost 3 bases, and 12 bases stayed unmatched. For the CDR3, the DNA is TGTGCCAGCAGTCCTAACCTTGGACTAGCGGGAGGGCCAACAGATACGCAGTATTTT. This sequence encodes CASSPNLGLAGGPTDTQYF.

The J gene is TRBJ2-1, the V gene TRBV9, with D maybe TRBD1 (6 bases). Germline V CDR1 and CDR2: SGDLS, YYNGEE. The CDR3 sequence is 15 residues long. V was pared by 4 bases and J by 7 bases, with 18 bases between. The CDR3 nucleotides read TGTGCCAGCAGCTCCCGAACAGGGCGGACGAATGAGCAGTTCTTC. Translated, it gives CASSSRTGRTNEQFF. The complete variable domain, with remaining parts taken from reference TRBV9 and TRBJ2-1, reads DSGVTQTPKHLITATGQRVTLRCSPRSGDLSVYWYQQSLDQGLQFLIQYYNGEERAKGNILERFSAQQFPDLHSELNLSSLELGDSALYFCASSSRTGRTNEQFFGPGTRLTVL.

The chain links TRBV18 to TRBJ2-1; the D gene is possibly TRBD1 (5 bases). CDR3 size: 16 residues. V gave up 4 bases and J gave up 6 bases, with 19 bases separating them. Germline assignment: CDR1 KGHSH and CDR2 LQKENI. The CDR3 is CASSLQTGAQRNEQFF. CDR3 nucleotides: TGTGCCAGCTCACTCCAGACTGGGGCCCAACGCAATGAGCAGTTCTTC.

The chain combines TRBV5-4 with TRBJ1-2; D remains unclear. V lost 3 bases to trimming and J lost 4 bases, with 16 bases between them. In germline, CDR1 is SGHNT, CDR2 YYREEE (reference sequence). The CDR3 covers 15 residues. CDR3 amino acids: CASSSVAQDFYGYTF. The CDR3, as DNA: TGTGCCAGCAGCTCCGTCGCCCAGGACTTCTATGGCTACACCTTC.

The gene calls are TRBV5-1 and TRBJ1-1; D gene ambiguous. The CDR3 covers 13 residues. V was clipped by 5 bases and J by 1 base, with 9 bases between them. Germline-derived CDR1 and CDR2 are SGHRS and YFSETQ. CDR3 protein: CASRYQENTEAFF. The CDR3 DNA is TGCGCCAGCAGGTATCAGGAGAACACTGAAGCTTTCTTT.

The chain couples TRBV11-2 to TRBJ2-7; weak D call: TRBD2 (7 bases). Germline V lookup: CDR1 SGHAT, CDR2 FQNNGV. The CDR3 totals 17 residues. Trimming shortened V by 6 bases and J by 1 base, and 22 bases separated the two germline ends. The CDR3 spells CASRIRGGRAGSYEQYF. The CDR3 coding sequence is TGTGCCAGCAGAATAAGGGGGGGGCGGGCTGGGTCCTACGAGCAGTACTTC. The entire variable domain, with the rest obtained from reference TRBV11-2 and TRBJ2-7, is as follows: EAGVAQSPRYKIIEKRQSVAFWCNPISGHATLYWYQQILGQGPKLLIQFQNNGVVDDSQLPKDRFSAERLKGVDSTLKIQPAKLEDSAVYLCASRIRGGRAGSYEQYFGPGTRLTVT.

This chain links TRBV5-1 with TRBJ1-1; no clear D. V lost 0 bases to trimming and J lost 8 bases, with 8 bases between them. This CDR3 is 12 amino acids long. Germline CDR1 and CDR2: SGHRS and YFSETQ. The CDR3, as DNA: TGCGCCAGCAGCTTGGATGGAGGGGAAGCTTTCTTT. This translates into CASSLDGGEAFF.

The J gene is TRBJ1-4, the V gene TRBV9, with 8 bases aligning to TRBD1. Germline values: CDR1 SGDLS, CDR2 YYNGEE. Trimming cost V 3 bases and J 8 bases; bases outside gene matches: 9. The CDR3 totals 15 residues. CDR3 nucleotide sequence: TGTGCCAGCAGCGCTCTGACAGGGGAAAGCGAAAAACTGTTTTTT. Its translation is CASSALTGESEKLFF. The full variable domain, rest sourced from reference TRBV9 and TRBJ1-4, is DSGVTQTPKHLITATGQRVTLRCSPRSGDLSVYWYQQSLDQGLQFLIQYYNGEERAKGNILERFSAQQFPDLHSELNLSSLELGDSALYFCASSALTGESEKLFFGSGTQLSVL.

There are many counts of this clone. V gene TRBV25-1 combines with J gene TRBJ1-5; a weak D match, TRBD1 (5 bases). Trimming removed 3 bases at V and 6 bases at J, with 9 bases between. CDR1 is MGHDK and CDR2 is SYGVNS in the germline V gene. The length of the CDR3 is 13 residues. CDR3 loop: CASSEGGTQPQHF. The CDR3 nucleotides are TGTGCCAGCAGTGAGGGGGGTACTCAGCCCCAGCATTTT.

V gene TRBV19 combines with J gene TRBJ2-1, with 8 bases that match TRBD1. Trimming removed 5 bases from V and 0 bases from J; junction bases left unmatched: 3. CDR3 length: 15 amino acids. Germline CDR1 and CDR2: LNHDA and SQIVND (reference sequence). Written as DNA, the CDR3 is TGTGCCAGTAGTCGACAGGGGAACTCCTACAATGAGCAGTTCTTC. It yields the protein CASSRQGNSYNEQFF.

CDR3 sequence (DNA): TGTGCCAGCAACCCGAGCTCCTACAATGAGCAGTTCTTC. Protein sequence: CASNPSSYNEQFF. This chain uses TRBV6-2 or TRBV6-3 with TRBJ2-1; D uncertain. Germline lookup yields CDR1 MNHEY and CDR2 SVGEGT. The length of the CDR3 is 13 residues. V was cut by 7 bases and J by 0 bases, with 7 bases left in between.

This CDR3 is CASSSTSGSYEQYF. CDR3 bases: TGTGCCAGCAGTTCCACCTCAGGGTCCTACGAGCAGTACTTC. The chain is built from TRBV6-5 and TRBJ2-7; a weak D match, TRBD1 (5 bases). With 4 bases removed from V and 1 base from J, the gap between germline ends came to 11 bases. The length of the CDR3 is 14 residues. From germline, CDR1 is MNHEY and CDR2 SVGAGI.

V is TRBV30 and J is TRBJ2-7; the match to TRBD2 covers 8 bases. The CDR3 sequence is 13 residues long. V lost 6 bases and J lost 6; bases outside the gene matches: 10. Germline-derived CDR1 and CDR2 are GTSNPN and SVGIG (reference sequence). The CDR3 protein is CACPGLETSEQYF. For the CDR3, the DNA is TGTGCCTGTCCGGGACTAGAAACATCCGAGCAGTACTTC.

The chain joins TRBV5-4 to TRBJ2-1; possibly TRBD2 for D (5 bases). The V and J ends lost 0 bases and 9 bases respectively, with 10 bases between them. Germline-derived CDR1 and CDR2 are SGHNT and YYREEE (reference sequence). The CDR3 runs to 13 residues. The CDR3 sequence is CASSLGHGSEQFF. The CDR3 nucleotides are TGTGCCAGCAGCTTGGGGCATGGGAGTGAGCAGTTCTTC.

The V call is TRBV28, the J call TRBJ1-2; maybe TRBD1 (5 bases). This CDR3 contains 12 residues. CDR1 is MDHEN, CDR2 SYDVKM, per germline. Trimming stripped 7 bases from V and 8 bases from J, with 14 bases between. CDR3 in DNA: TGTGCCAGCAACAAGGGGCCAGGGGGCTACACCTTC. Residues: CASNKGPGGYTF.

The V and J genes are TRBV5-1 and TRBJ2-5, with 7 bases lining up with TRBD2. With 7 bases clipped from V and 2 bases from J, the junction kept 8 bases outside the gene matches. The CDR3 is 14 amino acids. Germline CDR1 reads SGHRS; CDR2 reads YFSETQ. CDR3 loop: CASFSGSPQETQYF. CDR3 bases: TGCGCCAGCTTTAGCGGGTCCCCTCAAGAGACCCAGTACTTC.

This chain links TRBV29-1 with TRBJ2-3, with 11 bases fitting TRBD1. The germline V gene has CDR1 SQVTM and CDR2 ANQGSEA. The CDR3 contains 14 residues. V dropped 8 bases and J dropped 5; count of bases not matched to a gene: 9. The CDR3 protein is CSTRTGGGLDTQYF. Here the CDR3 DNA reads TGCAGCACACGGACAGGGGGCGGATTAGATACGCAGTATTTT.

This chain joins TRBV24-1 and TRBJ2-2, with 10 bases aligning to TRBD2. Germline loops: CDR1 KGHDR, CDR2 SFDVKD. This CDR3 comprises 14 residues. J gave up 5 bases and V 11 bases, and 7 bases lay outside the gene matches. CDR3 protein: CASTSGTGTGELFF. CDR3 nucleotides: TGTGCCAGCACTAGCGGGACGGGAACCGGGGAGCTGTTTTTT.

This sequence joins TRBV2 and TRBJ1-3, with 8 bases identical to TRBD1. From germline, CDR1 is SNHLY and CDR2 FYNNEI. The CDR3 is 17 amino acids. V shed 0 bases, J shed 7 bases, and the junction held 11 bases outside the gene matches. The DNA for the CDR3 is TGTGCCAGCAGTGAAGCGCTTCGGCAGGGGGCATCGAACACCATATATTTT. Its translation is CASSEALRQGASNTIYF.

This sequence joins TRBV5-1 and TRBJ2-6; 10 positions match TRBD1. CDR3 length equals 18 residues. Germline-derived CDR1 and CDR2 are SGHRS and YFSETQ. V dropped 7 bases and J dropped 2; count of bases not matched to a gene: 12. The CDR3 region is CASLAGTGAQPGANVLTF. DNA of the CDR3: TGCGCCAGCTTAGCCGGGACAGGGGCCCAACCTGGGGCCAACGTCCTGACTTTC.

The genes are TRBV3-1 (or the pseudogene TRBV3-2) and TRBJ2-5; tentative D call: TRBD1 (6 bases). Germline V CDR1 and CDR2: LGHDT, YNNKEL (reference sequence). CDR3 length: 15 amino acids. V was shortened by 0 bases and J by 4 bases, with 12 bases between the two germline ends. Written as DNA, the CDR3 is TGTGCCAGCAGCCAAGATCCGGCAGGGGCAGAGACCCAGTACTTC. It translates to CASSQDPAGAETQYF.

The V gene is TRBV6-5, the J gene TRBJ2-1; 7 bases are shared with TRBD2. V gave up 4 bases and J gave up 7 bases; unmatched junction bases: 10. The CDR3 is 15 residues long. Germline-derived CDR1 and CDR2 are MNHEY and SVGAGI. CDR3 protein: CASSSPSGTWNEQFF. DNA of the CDR3: TGTGCCAGCAGTTCGCCCAGCGGGACTTGGAATGAGCAGTTCTTC.

V usage is TRBV9 and J usage is TRBJ2-3, with 7 bases matching TRBD2. Germline CDR1 SGDLS, CDR2 YYNGEE. The CDR3 has 18 residues. With V trimmed by 2 bases and J by 4 bases, 16 bases remained unmatched. The DNA of the CDR3 is TGTGCCAGCAGCGTCCTCCCTACTACGCGGGAGCGGGCAGATACGCAGTATTTT. It yields the protein CASSVLPTTRERADTQYF.

The V call is TRBV2, the J call TRBJ2-3; TRBD2 is a possible D gene (5 bases). Per the germline V gene, CDR1 is SNHLY and CDR2 is FYNNEI. Trimming pared 2 bases from V and 1 base from J, leaving 16 bases between. The length of the CDR3 is 17 residues. The CDR3 reads CASSEYGGQPGTDTQYF. For the CDR3, the DNA is TGTGCCAGCAGTGAATATGGCGGGCAGCCAGGCACAGATACGCAGTATTTT. Full variable domain (rest looked up from reference TRBV2 and TRBJ2-3): EPEVTQTPSHQVTQMGQEVILRCVPISNHLYFYWYRQILGQKVEFLVSFYNNEISEKSEIFDDQFSVERPDGSNFTLKIRSTKLEDSAMYFCASSEYGGQPGTDTQYFGPGTRLTVL.